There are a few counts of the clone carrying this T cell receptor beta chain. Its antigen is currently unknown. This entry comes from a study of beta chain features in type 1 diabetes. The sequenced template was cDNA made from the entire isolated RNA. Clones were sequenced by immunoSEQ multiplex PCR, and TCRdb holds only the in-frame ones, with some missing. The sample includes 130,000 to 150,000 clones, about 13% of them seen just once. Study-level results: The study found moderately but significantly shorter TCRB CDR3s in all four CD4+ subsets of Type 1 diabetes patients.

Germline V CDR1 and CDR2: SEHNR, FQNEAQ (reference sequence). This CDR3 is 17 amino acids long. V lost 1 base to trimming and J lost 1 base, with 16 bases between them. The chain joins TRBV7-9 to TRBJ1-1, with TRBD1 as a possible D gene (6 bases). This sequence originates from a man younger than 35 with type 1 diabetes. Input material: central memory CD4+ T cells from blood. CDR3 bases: TGTGCCAGCAGCTTAGAGGGGTACAGGGCTTCGAACACTGAAGCTTTCTTT. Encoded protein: CASSLEGYRASNTEAFF.